This TCR beta chain came from a study of blood T cell repertoires in COVID-19. As for the study in general: The samples span acute and convalescent COVID-19 from the United States, Italy and Spain.

Germline V lookup: CDR1 SGHRS, CDR2 YFSETQ. Trimming at V came to 4 bases and at J to 6 bases, leaving 11 bases not matched to a gene. CDR3 length: 17 residues. As handled by the study authors: Reference gene primer amplification yielded estimated nucleated cell counts. Using immunoSEQ multiplex PCR, the repertoire was profiled, and TCRdb retains in-frame clones only, with some absent. The D gene and trimming were derived from the DNA, and the V and J assignments and clone size from that table. The sample includes some 45,000 clones, approximately 80% of them seen just once. V is TRBV5-1 and J is TRBJ2-2; 11 positions agree with TRBD1. The receptor was isolated from a man aged 70 or older with acute or convalescent COVID-19. The sequencing input was peripheral blood. Written as DNA, the CDR3 is TGCGCCAGCAGCCCCGGGACAGGGGGGGCTTGGGCCGGGGAGCTGTTTTTT. Amino acids: CASSPGTGGAWAGELFF.